This is a list of T cell receptor beta chains from one sample in a study of blood T cell repertoires in COVID-19. Only in-frame clones appear in the TCRdb table, and some are missing; sequencing was by immunoSEQ multiplex PCR. The data show roughly 440,000 clones, around 88% seen once. The sequencing input was peripheral blood. The receptor set was obtained from a woman aged 45 to 65 with COVID-19, enrolled during active disease. CDR3s include the opening cysteine and the closing phenylalanine or tryptophan. Each record gives: J gene, V gene, D gene, CDR3 length, clone size, CDR3 protein, CDR3 DNA. A D gene is named only where the DNA matches it firmly. Expanded clones get a size class; other rows say once, few or many, or leave the size out.

>TRBJ2-7|TRBV5-1|.|14|few
CASSLRDITYEQYF
TGCGCCAGCAGCTTGCGGGACATAACCTACGAGCAGTACTTC
>TRBJ2-1|TRBV5-8|TRBD1|16|.
CASSSQGRGRLGEQFF
TGTGCCAGCAGCTCTCAGGGCAGGGGGCGATTAGGTGAGCAGTTCTTC
>TRBJ1-1|TRBV3-1/TRBV3-2|.|15|.
CASSQDQGGLAEAFF
TGTGCCAGCAGCCAAGATCAAGGAGGATTGGCTGAAGCTTTCTTT
>TRBJ2-5|TRBV9|.|14|.
CASSPGGGDETQYF
TGTGCCAGCAGCCCCGGCGGAGGGGACGAGACCCAGTACTTC
>TRBJ2-3|TRBV4-2|.|19|.
CASSLRPQNAGPTQDTQYF
TGTGCCAGCAGCCTCAGACCCCAGAATGCGGGACCCACACAGGATACGCAGTATTTT
>TRBJ1-2|TRBV7-9|.|12|.
CASSWTDYGYTF
TGTGCCAGCAGCTGGACAGACTATGGCTACACCTTC
>TRBJ2-7|TRBV27|.|14|once
CASTVMGGSYEQYF
TGTGCCAGCACCGTTATGGGGGGATCCTACGAGCAGTACTTC
>TRBJ2-5|TRBV29-1|TRBD1|12|.
CSARGQSETQYF
TGCAGCGCCCGGGGACAGTCGGAGACCCAGTACTTC
>TRBJ2-7|TRBV27|TRBD2|18|.
CASRPSAGAPPREGEQYF
TGTGCCAGCAGACCCTCGGCGGGCGCACCCCCGCGGGAGGGCGAGCAGTACTTC
>TRBJ2-3|TRBV20-1|TRBD2|11|once
CSATGGGDQYF
TGCAGTGCTACCGGCGGGGGGGACCAGTATTTT
>TRBJ2-2|TRBV5-1|TRBD2|16|.
CASSSRRERGVGELFF
TGCGCCAGCAGCTCCAGGCGGGAGCGGGGCGTCGGGGAGCTGTTTTTT
>TRBJ2-5|TRBV5-4|.|15|once
CASSRVGSLQETQYF
TGTGCCAGCAGCCGTGTCGGGTCCCTACAAGAGACCCAGTACTTC
>TRBJ1-1|TRBV4-1|TRBD1|14|.
CASSPGDRNTEAFF
TGCGCCAGCAGCCCGGGGGACAGGAACACTGAAGCTTTCTTT
>TRBJ1-4|TRBV19|TRBD1|13|.
CASWGQGAEKLFF
TGTGCCAGCTGGGGACAGGGGGCGGAAAAACTGTTTTTT
>TRBJ2-2|TRBV6-6|.|15|.
CASRPTSSNTGELFF
TGTGCCAGCAGACCGACTAGTTCGAACACCGGGGAGCTGTTTTTT
>TRBJ2-1|TRBV15|TRBD2|15|.
CATSRERGGWNEQFF
TGTGCCACCAGCAGAGAACGGGGGGGTTGGAATGAGCAGTTCTTC
>TRBJ2-7|TRBV7-9|.|15|.
CASSFGETGSYEQYF
TGTGCCAGCAGCTTCGGGGAGACGGGAAGCTACGAGCAGTACTTC
>TRBJ2-3|TRBV7-2|.|15|.
CASSLIGVGTDTQYF
TGTGCCAGCAGCTTAATAGGGGTGGGCACAGATACGCAGTATTTT
>TRBJ2-5|TRBV2|.|15|.
CASSERAGTQETQYF
TGTGCCAGCAGTGAACGGGCAGGGACACAAGAGACCCAGTACTTC
>TRBJ1-3|TRBV5-1|TRBD1|18|.
CASSSTGGGLRTGNTIYF
TGCGCCAGCAGCTCCACAGGGGGAGGGCTGAGGACTGGAAACACCATATATTTT
>TRBJ1-1|TRBV10-3|TRBD1|15|.
CAISETGGGSTEAFF
TGTGCCATCAGTGAGACAGGGGGCGGGAGCACTGAAGCTTTCTTT
>TRBJ2-1|TRBV20-1|TRBD2|17|.
CSASPAGAEFSYNEQFF
TGCAGTGCTAGTCCAGCGGGGGCGGAGTTCTCCTACAATGAGCAGTTCTTC
>TRBJ2-3|TRBV6-5|TRBD2|13|.
CASRSGGTDTQYF
TGTGCCAGTAGAAGCGGGGGCACAGATACGCAGTATTTT
>TRBJ2-3|TRBV6-5|.|13|.
CASRISGTDTQYF
TGTGCCAGCAGGATCAGCGGCACAGATACGCAGTATTTT
>TRBJ1-5|TRBV19|TRBD1|15|.
CASSLPGQRAQPQHF
TGTGCCAGTAGCTTACCGGGACAGAGAGCACAGCCCCAGCATTTT
>TRBJ2-3|TRBV24-1|.|16|.
CATSDSRGGRGDTQYF
TGTGCCACCAGTGATTCAAGGGGGGGGCGTGGAGATACGCAGTATTTT
>TRBJ2-5|TRBV11-3|.|13|.
CASSLGLNGAQYF
TGTGCCAGCAGCTTAGGTCTGAACGGGGCCCAGTACTTC
>TRBJ2-7|TRBV5-1|TRBD1|15|.
CASSLTGGSRDEQYF
TGCGCCAGCAGCTTGACAGGGGGATCCCGTGACGAGCAGTACTTC
>TRBJ1-6|TRBV5-1|.|14|.
CASQLDILGSPLHF
TGCGCCAGCCAACTGGACATCCTGGGTTCACCCCTCCACTTT